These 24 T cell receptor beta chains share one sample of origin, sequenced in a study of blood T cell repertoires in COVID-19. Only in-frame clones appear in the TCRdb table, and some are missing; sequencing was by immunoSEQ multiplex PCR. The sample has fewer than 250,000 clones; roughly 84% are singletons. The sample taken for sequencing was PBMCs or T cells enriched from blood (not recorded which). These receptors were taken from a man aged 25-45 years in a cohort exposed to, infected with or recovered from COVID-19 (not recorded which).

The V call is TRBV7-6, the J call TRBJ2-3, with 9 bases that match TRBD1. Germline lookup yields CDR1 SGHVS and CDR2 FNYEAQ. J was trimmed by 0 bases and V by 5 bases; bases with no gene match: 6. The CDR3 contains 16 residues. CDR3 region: CASSPRTGASTDTQYF. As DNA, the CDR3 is TGTGCCAGCAGCCCTCGGACAGGGGCTAGCACAGATACGCAGTATTTT.

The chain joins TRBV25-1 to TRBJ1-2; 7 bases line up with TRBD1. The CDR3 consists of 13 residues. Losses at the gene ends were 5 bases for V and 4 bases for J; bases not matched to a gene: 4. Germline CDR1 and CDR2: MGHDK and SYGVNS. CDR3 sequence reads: CASSRQGAYGYTF. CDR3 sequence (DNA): TGTGCCAGCAGTCGACAGGGAGCCTATGGCTACACCTTC.

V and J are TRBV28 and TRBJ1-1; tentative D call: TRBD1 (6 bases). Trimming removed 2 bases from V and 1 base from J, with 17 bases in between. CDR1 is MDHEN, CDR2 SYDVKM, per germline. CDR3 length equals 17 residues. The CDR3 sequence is CASSLTPPRTANTEAFF. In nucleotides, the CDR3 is TGTGCCAGCAGTTTAACCCCCCCCCGGACAGCGAACACTGAAGCTTTCTTT.

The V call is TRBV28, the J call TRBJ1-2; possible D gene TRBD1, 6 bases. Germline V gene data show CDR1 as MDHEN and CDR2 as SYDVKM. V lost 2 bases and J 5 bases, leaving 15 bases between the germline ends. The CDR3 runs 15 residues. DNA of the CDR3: TGTGCCAGCAGTTTAATTGGGGGCTTGAGGTATGGCTACACCTTC. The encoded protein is CASSLIGGLRYGYTF.

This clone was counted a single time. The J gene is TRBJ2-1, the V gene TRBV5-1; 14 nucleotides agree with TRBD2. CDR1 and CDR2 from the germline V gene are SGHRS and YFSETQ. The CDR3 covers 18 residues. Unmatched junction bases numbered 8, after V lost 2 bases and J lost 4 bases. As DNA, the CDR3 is TGCGCCAGCAGCTTCGGGACTAGCGGGAGTAAGGGGTACAATGAGCAGTTCTTC. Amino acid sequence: CASSFGTSGSKGYNEQFF. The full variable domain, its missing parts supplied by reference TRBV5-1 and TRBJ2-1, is KAGVTQTPRYLIKTRGQQVTLSCSPISGHRSVSWYQQTPGQGLQFLFEYFSETQRNKGNFPGRFSGRQFSNSRSEMNVSTLELGDSALYLCASSFGTSGSKGYNEQFFGPGTRLTVL.

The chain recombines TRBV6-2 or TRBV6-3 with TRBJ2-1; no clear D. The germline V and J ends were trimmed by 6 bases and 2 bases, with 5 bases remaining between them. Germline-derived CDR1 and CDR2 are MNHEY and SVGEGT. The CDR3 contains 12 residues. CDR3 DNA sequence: TGTGCCAGCAGCGGGCCCTACAATGAGCAGTTCTTC. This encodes CASSGPYNEQFF.

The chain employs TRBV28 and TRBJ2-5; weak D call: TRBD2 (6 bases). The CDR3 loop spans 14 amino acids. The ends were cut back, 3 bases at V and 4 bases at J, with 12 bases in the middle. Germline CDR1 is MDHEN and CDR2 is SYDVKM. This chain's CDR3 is CASSFLGGRETQYF. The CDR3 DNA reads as TGTGCCAGCAGTTTTCTCGGGGGAAGAGAGACCCAGTACTTC.

The CDR3 loop reads CASSLEPNTGELFF. CDR3 DNA: TGTGCCAGCAGCTTGGAGCCGAACACCGGGGAGCTGTTTTTT. The V gene is TRBV5-4, the J gene TRBJ2-2; no definite D call. This CDR3 has 14 amino acids. Trimming shortened V by 0 bases and J by 0 bases, and 3 bases separated the two germline ends. Germline V gene lookup returns CDR1 SGHNT and CDR2 YYREEE (reference sequence).

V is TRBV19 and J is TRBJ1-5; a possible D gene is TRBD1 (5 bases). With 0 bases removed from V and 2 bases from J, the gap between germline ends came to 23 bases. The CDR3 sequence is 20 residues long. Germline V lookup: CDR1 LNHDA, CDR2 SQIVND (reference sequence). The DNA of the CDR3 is TGTGCCAGTAGTATAGACCCCTGGAGGGGAACGCAATCAGGCAATCAGCCCCAGCATTTT. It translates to CASSIDPWRGTQSGNQPQHF.

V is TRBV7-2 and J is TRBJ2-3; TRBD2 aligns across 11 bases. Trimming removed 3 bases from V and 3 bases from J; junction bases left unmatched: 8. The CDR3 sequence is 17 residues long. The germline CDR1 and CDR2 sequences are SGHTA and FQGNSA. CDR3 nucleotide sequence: TGTGCCAGCAGCTTCTCTAGCGGGAGGACTCGGACAGATACGCAGTATTTT. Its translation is CASSFSSGRTRTDTQYF. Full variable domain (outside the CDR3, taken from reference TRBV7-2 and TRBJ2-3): GAGVSQSPSNKVTEKGKDVELRCDPISGHTALYWYRQSLGQGLEFLIYFQGNSAPDKSGLPSDRFSAERTGGSVSTLTIQRTQQEDSAVYLCASSFSSGRTRTDTQYFGPGTRLTVL.

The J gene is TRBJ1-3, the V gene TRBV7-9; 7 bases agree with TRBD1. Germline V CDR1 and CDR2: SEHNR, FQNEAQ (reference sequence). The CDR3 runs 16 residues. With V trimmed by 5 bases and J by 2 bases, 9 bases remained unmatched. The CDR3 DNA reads TGTGCCAGCAGCACGGACAGGATCTCTGCTGGAAACACCATATATTTT. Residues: CASSTDRISAGNTIYF. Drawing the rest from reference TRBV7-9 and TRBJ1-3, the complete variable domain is DTGVSQNPRHKITKRGQNVTFRCDPISEHNRLYWYRQTLGQGPEFLTYFQNEAQLEKSRLLSDRFSAERPKGSFSTLEIQRTEQGDSAMYLCASSTDRISAGNTIYFGEGSWLTVV.

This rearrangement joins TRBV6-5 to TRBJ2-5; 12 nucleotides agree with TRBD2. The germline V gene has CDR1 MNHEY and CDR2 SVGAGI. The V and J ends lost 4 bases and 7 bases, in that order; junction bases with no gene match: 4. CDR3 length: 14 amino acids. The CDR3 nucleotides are TGTGCCAGCAGTTCGGGGGGACTAGCGGGGACCCAGTACTTC. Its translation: CASSSGGLAGTQYF.

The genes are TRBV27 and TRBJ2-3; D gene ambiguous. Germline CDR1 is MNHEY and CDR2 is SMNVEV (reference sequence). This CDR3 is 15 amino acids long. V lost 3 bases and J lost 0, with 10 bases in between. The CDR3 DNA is TGTGCCAGCAGTTTGGTACAACTAAGCACAGATACGCAGTATTTT. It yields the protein CASSLVQLSTDTQYF.

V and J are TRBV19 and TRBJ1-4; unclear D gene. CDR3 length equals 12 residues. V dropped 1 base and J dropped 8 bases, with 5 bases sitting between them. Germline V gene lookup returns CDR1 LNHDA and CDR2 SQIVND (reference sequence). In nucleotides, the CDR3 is TGTGCCAGTAGTATAGTACGGGAAAAACTGTTTTTT. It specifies CASSIVREKLFF. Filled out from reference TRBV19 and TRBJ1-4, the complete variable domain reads DGGITQSPKYLFRKEGQNVTLSCEQNLNHDAMYWYRQDPGQGLRLIYYSQIVNDFQKGDIAEGYSVSREKKESFPLTVTSAQKNPTAFYLCASSIVREKLFFGSGTQLSVL.

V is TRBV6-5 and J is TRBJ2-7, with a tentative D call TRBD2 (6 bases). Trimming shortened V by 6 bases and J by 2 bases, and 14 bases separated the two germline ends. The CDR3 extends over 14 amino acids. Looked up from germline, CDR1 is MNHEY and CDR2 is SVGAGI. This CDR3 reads CASRREVGPYEQYF. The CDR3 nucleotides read TGTGCCAGCAGGAGGGAGGTAGGGCCCTACGAGCAGTACTTC.

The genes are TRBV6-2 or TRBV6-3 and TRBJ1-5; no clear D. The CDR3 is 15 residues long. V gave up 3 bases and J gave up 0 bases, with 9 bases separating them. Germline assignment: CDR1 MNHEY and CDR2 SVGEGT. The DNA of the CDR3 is TGTGCCAGCAGTTATCCGAGTTATAGCAATCAGCCCCAGCATTTT. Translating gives CASSYPSYSNQPQHF.

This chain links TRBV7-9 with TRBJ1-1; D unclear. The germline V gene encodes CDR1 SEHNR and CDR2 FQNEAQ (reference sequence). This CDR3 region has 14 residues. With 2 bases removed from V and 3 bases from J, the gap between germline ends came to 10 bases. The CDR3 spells CASSLQVSHTEAFF. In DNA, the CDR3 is TGTGCCAGCAGCTTACAGGTTTCTCACACTGAAGCTTTCTTT.

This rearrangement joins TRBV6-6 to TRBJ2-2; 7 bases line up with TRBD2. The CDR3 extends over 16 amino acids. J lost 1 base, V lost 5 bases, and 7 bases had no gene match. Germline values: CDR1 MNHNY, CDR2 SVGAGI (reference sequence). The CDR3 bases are TGTGCCAGCAGTACGACCTTAGCGGGGAACACCGGGGAGCTGTTTTTT. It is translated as CASSTTLAGNTGELFF.

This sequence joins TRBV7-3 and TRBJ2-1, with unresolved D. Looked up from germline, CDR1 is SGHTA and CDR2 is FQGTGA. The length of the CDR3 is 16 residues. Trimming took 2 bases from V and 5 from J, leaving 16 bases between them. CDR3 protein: CASSLSPWRANNEQFF. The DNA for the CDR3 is TGTGCCAGCAGCTTATCCCCGTGGAGAGCAAACAATGAGCAGTTCTTC.

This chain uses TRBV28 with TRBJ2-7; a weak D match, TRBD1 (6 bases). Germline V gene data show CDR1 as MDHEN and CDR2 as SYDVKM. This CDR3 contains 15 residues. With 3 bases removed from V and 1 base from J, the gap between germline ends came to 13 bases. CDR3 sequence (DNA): TGTGCCAGCAGTTTCCAGGGGTGGGGGTCCTACGAGCAGTACTTC. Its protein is CASSFQGWGSYEQYF.

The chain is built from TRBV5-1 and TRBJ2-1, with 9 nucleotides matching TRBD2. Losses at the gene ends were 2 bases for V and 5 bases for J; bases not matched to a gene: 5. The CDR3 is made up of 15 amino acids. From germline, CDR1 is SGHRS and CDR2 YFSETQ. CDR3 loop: CASSLLTSGNNEQFF. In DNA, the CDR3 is TGCGCCAGCAGCTTATTGACTAGCGGAAACAATGAGCAGTTCTTC.

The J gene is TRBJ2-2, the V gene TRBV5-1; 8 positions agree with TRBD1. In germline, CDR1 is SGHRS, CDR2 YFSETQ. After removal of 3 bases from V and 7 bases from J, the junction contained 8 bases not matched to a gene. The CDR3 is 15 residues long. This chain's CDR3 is CASSSGQGVVGELFF. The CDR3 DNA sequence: TGCGCCAGCAGCTCAGGACAGGGAGTAGTCGGGGAGCTGTTTTTT.

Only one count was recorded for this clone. The CDR3 nucleotides read TGCAGTGCTAGTGACCTCCACTATGGCTACACCTTC. Protein product: CSASDLHYGYTF. The chain has TRBV20-1 and TRBJ1-2; D unclear. V was shortened by 3 bases and J by 3 bases, with 8 bases between the two germline ends. Per the germline V gene, CDR1 is DFQATT and CDR2 is SNEGSKA (reference sequence). The CDR3 has 12 residues.

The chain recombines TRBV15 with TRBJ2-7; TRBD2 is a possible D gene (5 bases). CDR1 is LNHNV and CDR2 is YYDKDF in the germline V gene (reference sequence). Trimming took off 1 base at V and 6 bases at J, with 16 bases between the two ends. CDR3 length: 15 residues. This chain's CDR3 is CATSRGLTLEGEQYF. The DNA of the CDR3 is TGTGCCACCAGCAGAGGTCTAACGCTCGAGGGCGAGCAGTACTTC.